The table lists the clone carrying this TCR beta chain with a count of one. The antigen remains undetermined. The V end lost 4 bases, the J end lost 0 bases, and 10 bases lay between the germline ends. CDR1 is MNHEY and CDR2 is SVGAGI in the germline V gene. The CDR3 has 16 amino acids. The sample originates from a study of shared clonotypes between healthy human individuals. In the study overall: Ranging from 18 to 49 in age, donors were a couple of women and a few men. Regarding the study as a whole: Specimens sampled were limited to blood, with tissue repertoires likely differing.

CD8 cells regarded as naive lacked CD45RO, were positively chosen for CCR7, and omitted terminally differentiated effector memory CD45RA+ cells. The study ran the assay at deep level. Profiling relied on immunoSEQ multiplex PCR, and the TCRdb table lists in-frame clones only, not all of them. The sample shows around 2,100,000 clones, about 95% of them seen only once. The sequence was obtained from a man younger than 30 in good health. Sequenced sample: naive CD8+ T cells sorted from blood. The chain joins TRBV6-5 to TRBJ1-6; a possible D gene is TRBD1 (5 bases). Here the CDR3 DNA reads TGTGCCAGCAGTTCCCTACAGGCCTCCTATAATTCACCCCTCCACTTT. Translation gives CASSSLQASYNSPLHF.